This T cell receptor beta chain was captured by sequencing in a study of T cell responses to AZD1222 COVID-19 vaccine. A note on this clone: Its antigen is undetermined.

Study findings and constraints: Donors, mostly white British, included more females; clonal diversity was possibly underestimated.

CDR1 MNHEY and CDR2 SVGAGI come from the germline V gene. The ends were cut back, 6 bases at V and 1 base at J, with 12 bases in the middle. The CDR3 runs 14 residues. TCRdb's table, derived via immunoSEQ multiplex PCR, lists solely in-frame clones and lacks some. The sample has about 100,000 clones; approximately 86% are singletons. This receptor was obtained from an adult who received the MenACWY meningococcal vaccine as a control. This chain links TRBV6-5 with TRBJ1-1; possible D gene TRBD1, 6 bases. This specimen was peripheral blood, taken 28 days after the second dose of the MenACWY control vaccine. The CDR3 DNA reads as TGTGCCAGCAGACGTGGACAGACGAACACTGAAGCTTTCTTT. Protein sequence: CASRRGQTNTEAFF.